This TCR beta chain came from a study of blood T cells in healthy people across ages. General observations from the study: The fall in TCR beta diversity per million T cells was roughly linear with age.

V was shortened by 1 base and J by 7 bases, with 13 bases between the two germline ends. The CDR3 contains 15 residues. The germline gives CDR1 SGHTA, CDR2 FQGNSA. PCR was performed a second time for about 7 to 12 cycles using a sample-barcoded 5' primer and a J-beta primer mix. TCRdb reprocessed the 5' RACE reads via MiXCR and lists one record per CDR3 protein. The sample shows 1,500,000 or so distinct CDR3 sequences, approximately 60% of them seen only once. As for this clonotype: Its antigen remains unidentified.

The sequence derives from a man in his late teens or twenties in good health. The specimen was blood. The chain has TRBV7-2 and TRBJ1-4; D unresolved. The CDR3 protein is CASSLVEGFGEKLFF. In DNA form, the CDR3 reads TGTGCCAGCAGCTTAGTGGAGGGCTTTGGTGAAAAACTGTTTTTT.